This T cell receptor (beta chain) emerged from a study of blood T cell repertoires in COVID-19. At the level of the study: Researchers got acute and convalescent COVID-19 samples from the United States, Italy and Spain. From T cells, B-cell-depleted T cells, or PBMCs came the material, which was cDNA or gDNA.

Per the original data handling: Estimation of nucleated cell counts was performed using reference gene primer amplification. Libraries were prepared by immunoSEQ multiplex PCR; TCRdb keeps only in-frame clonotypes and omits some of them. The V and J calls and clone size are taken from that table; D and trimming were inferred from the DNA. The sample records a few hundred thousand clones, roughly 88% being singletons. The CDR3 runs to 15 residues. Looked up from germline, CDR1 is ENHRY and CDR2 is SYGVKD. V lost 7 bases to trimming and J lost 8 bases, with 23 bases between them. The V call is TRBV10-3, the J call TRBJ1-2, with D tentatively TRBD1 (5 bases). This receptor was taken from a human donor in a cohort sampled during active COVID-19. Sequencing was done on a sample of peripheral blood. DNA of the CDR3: TGTGCCATCACCCCCGACGGAGCCGGGGGGGGAGGCTACACCTTC. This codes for CAITPDGAGGGGYTF.